These T cell receptor beta chains were read from a single sample in a study of shared clonotypes between healthy human individuals. TCRdb keeps only in-frame clones here, not all; method: immunoSEQ multiplex PCR. The sample consists of over 2 million clones, approximately 95% of them appearing once. Sequenced input: naive CD8+ T cells sorted from blood. All receptors derive from a man between 18 and 29 years old in good health. The CDR3 runs from the conserved cysteine through the conserved F or W. The D gene is left open where the match is weak. The size of a clone is reported for some rows only, either as once, few or many, or as a class for expanded clones.

>TRBJ1-4|.|TRBV28|.
CASSFRGEKLFF
TGTGCCAGCAGTTTCAGGGGTGAAAAACTGTTTTTT
>TRBJ1-5|once|TRBV27|.
CATRPNSNQPQHF
TGTGCCACCAGGCCAAATAGCAATCAGCCCCAGCATTTT
>TRBJ2-1|.|TRBV27|TRBD2
CASSLLGTSGGGDNEQFF
TGTGCCAGCAGTTTACTCGGGACTAGCGGGGGTGGGGACAATGAGCAGTTCTTC
>TRBJ2-1|.|TRBV11-3|TRBD2
CASSLGRLTSGDTYNEQFF
TGTGCCAGCAGCTTAGGCAGATTGACTAGCGGGGATACCTACAATGAGCAGTTCTTC
>TRBJ1-3|.|TRBV11-2|TRBD1
CASSLDDEGTVSF
TGTGCCAGCAGCTTAGATGACGAAGGGACAGTCTCTTTT
>TRBJ1-1|.|TRBV4-1|.
CASSPIQGQNTEAFF
TGCGCCAGCAGCCCGATACAGGGTCAGAACACTGAAGCTTTCTTT
>TRBJ2-7|.|TRBV6-1|.
CASSPLAVTYEQYF
TGTGCCAGCAGTCCCCTGGCGGTAACCTACGAGCAGTACTTC
>TRBJ2-7|.|TRBV9|.
CASSVGGDGSYEQYF
TGTGCCAGCAGCGTAGGGGGGGACGGTTCCTACGAGCAGTACTTC
>TRBJ2-7|.|TRBV9|.
CASSVGPQAYEQYF
TGTGCCAGCAGCGTAGGACCACAGGCCTACGAGCAGTACTTC
>TRBJ2-7|.|TRBV7-2|TRBD2
CASSLGGGPIYEQYF
TGTGCCAGCAGCTTGGGCGGGGGGCCGATTTACGAGCAGTACTTC
>TRBJ1-1|.|TRBV19|TRBD1
CASSIGTGGLTEAFF
TGTGCCAGTAGTATCGGGACAGGGGGCCTCACTGAAGCTTTCTTT
>TRBJ2-1|.|TRBV10-1|TRBD1
CASSEATGTAYNEQFF
TGCGCCAGCAGTGAGGCGACCGGGACAGCGTACAATGAGCAGTTCTTC
>TRBJ1-2|.|TRBV18|TRBD1
CASSENPGGFHYGYTF
TGTGCCAGCTCAGAAAATCCAGGGGGCTTCCACTATGGCTACACCTTC
>TRBJ1-1|.|TRBV13|TRBD1
CASSLTGEKTEAFF
TGTGCCAGCAGCTTGACAGGGGAAAAAACTGAAGCTTTCTTT
>TRBJ2-1|.|TRBV4-1|TRBD2
CASSQLLAGVGNEQFF
TGCGCCAGCAGCCAACTACTAGCGGGAGTCGGCAATGAGCAGTTCTTC
>TRBJ1-5|once|TRBV13|.
CASSLEGDQPQHF
TGTGCCAGCAGCTTAGAGGGGGATCAGCCCCAGCATTTT
>TRBJ2-3|once|TRBV10-2|TRBD2
CASAPGLAGNSSTDTQYF
TGCGCCAGCGCACCGGGACTAGCGGGAAACAGTAGCACAGATACGCAGTATTTT
>TRBJ2-2|.|TRBV19|TRBD1
CASSMGTVGTGELFF
TGTGCCAGTAGTATGGGGACAGTTGGCACCGGGGAGCTGTTTTTT
>TRBJ1-1|.|TRBV9|.
CASSAGHPNTEAFF
TGTGCCAGCAGCGCGGGACATCCGAACACTGAAGCTTTCTTT
>TRBJ2-1|.|TRBV9|.
CASSLIDAQYNEQFF
TGTGCCAGCAGCCTTATAGACGCCCAATACAATGAGCAGTTCTTC
>TRBJ2-1|.|TRBV19|.
CASSITAGSVSSYNEQFF
TGTGCCAGTAGTATTACGGCCGGGTCAGTTAGCTCCTACAATGAGCAGTTCTTC
>TRBJ1-6|.|TRBV9|.
CASSVGVGQRLTLHF
TGTGCCAGCAGCGTAGGGGTCGGACAGCGTCTAACCCTCCACTTT